This is a list of T cell receptor beta chains from one sample in a study of regulatory T cells in long-lasting Graves disease. TCRdb independently ran MiXCR on the multiplex PCR reads; one entry per CDR3 protein. The repertoire has around 460,000 distinct CDR3 sequences, about 20% of them found once; the top ten carry roughly 13%. The sample here was peripheral blood mononuclear cells (PBMCs), taken when the disease was refractory, from a patient treated with antithyroid drugs. The receptors were gathered from a female donor with Graves disease. The CDR3 runs from the conserved cysteine through the conserved F or W. D genes are given only for firm matches. Part of the rows lack a size; the others show once, few, many or a class for expanded clones.

TRBV6-5	many	TRBJ2-2	.	CASSYDSANTGELFF	TGTGCCAGCAGTTACGACAGCGCGAACACCGGGGAGCTGTTTTTT
TRBV29-1	.	TRBJ2-2	.	CSAELTDTGELFF	TGCAGCGCCGAATTGACAGACACCGGGGAGCTGTTTTTT
TRBV12-3/TRBV12-4	many	TRBJ2-7	.	CASSFSIRGRYEQYF	TGTGCCAGCAGTTTCTCGATAAGGGGAAGGTACGAGCAGTACTTC
TRBV12-3/TRBV12-4	.	TRBJ2-3	.	CASSLTGKGTDTQYF	TGTGCCAGCAGTTTAACGGGAAAGGGCACAGATACGCAGTATTTT
TRBV28	few	TRBJ2-5	.	CASILDLGQHGETQYF	TGTGCCAGCATTTTAGATCTTGGCCAACATGGGGAGACCCAGTACTTC
TRBV19	few	TRBJ1-5	.	CASSAVLQGNQPQHF	TGTGCCAGTAGTGCGGTACTCCAAGGTAATCAGCCCCAGCATTTT
TRBV2	many	TRBJ1-2	.	CASSEAGRYNYGYTF	TGTGCCAGCAGTGAAGCTGGGAGGTATAACTATGGCTACACCTTC
TRBV30	few	TRBJ2-1	.	CAWSGRGPDNEQFF	TGTGCCTGGAGTGGGCGGGGCCCGGACAATGAGCAGTTCTTC
TRBV19	.	TRBJ1-1	.	CASSITPGATFF	TGTGCCAGTAGTATAACCCCTGGGGCAACTTTCTTT
TRBV24-1	few	TRBJ1-6	.	CATSAQYASSPLHF	TGTGCCACCAGTGCTCAATACGCTTCTTCACCCCTCCACTTT
TRBV5-1	.	TRBJ1-4	.	CASSLRSPLRGLNEKLFF	TGCGCCAGCAGCTTGCGGTCCCCCTTGCGGGGGCTTAATGAAAAACTGTTTTTT
TRBV6-2/TRBV6-3	many	TRBJ1-2	.	CASSYWRGGYYGYTF	TGTGCCAGCAGTTACTGGAGGGGCGGTTACTATGGCTACACCTTC
TRBV27	many	TRBJ1-2	.	CASSLSAAYGYTF	TGTGCCAGCAGTCTCTCGGCCGCCTATGGCTACACCTTC
TRBV12-3/TRBV12-4	many	TRBJ2-7	TRBD2	CASSFLGLAGGQYF	TGTGCCAGCAGTTTTTTGGGACTAGCGGGAGGACAGTACTTC
TRBV2	few	TRBJ2-7	.	CASTPQTVSSYEQYF	TGTGCCAGCACACCCCAGACAGTAAGCTCCTACGAGCAGTACTTC
TRBV28	many	TRBJ2-2	TRBD1	CASGRRTGGTGELFF	TGTGCCAGTGGGAGGAGGACAGGGGGCACCGGGGAGCTGTTTTTT
TRBV11-2	.	TRBJ2-1	TRBD2	CASSPGTILLNEQFF	TGTGCCAGCAGCCCCGGGACTATCCTGCTGAATGAGCAGTTCTTC
TRBV19	many	TRBJ1-2	.	CASSPQGSYGYTF	TGTGCCAGCAGCCCACAGGGCTCCTATGGCTACACCTTC
TRBV7-2	many	TRBJ2-4	TRBD2	CASSLGLAGVLAKNIQYF	TGTGCCAGCAGCTTAGGGCTAGCGGGGGTCCTAGCCAAAAACATTCAGTACTTC
TRBV7-9	few	TRBJ1-1	TRBD1	CASSKGQPDLNTEAFF	TGTGCCAGCAGCAAGGGACAGCCCGACTTGAACACTGAAGCTTTCTTT
TRBV7-9	few	TRBJ2-5	.	CASSSDWLETQYF	TGTGCCAGCAGCTCGGACTGGCTGGAGACCCAGTACTTC